This entry lists 10 T cell receptor beta chains sequenced from one sample in a study of blood T cell repertoires in COVID-19. TCRdb's table, derived via immunoSEQ multiplex PCR, lists solely in-frame clones and lacks some. The sample gives about 110,000 clones, 88% of which show up once; approximately 6.2% is in the top ten. The sequencing sample was made of peripheral blood. The receptor set was obtained from a man aged 45-60 years with active or convalescent COVID-19.

This chain links TRBV19 with TRBJ1-5; perhaps TRBD1 as D (6 bases). CDR1 is LNHDA and CDR2 is SQIVND in the germline V gene (reference sequence). The CDR3 is 16 residues long. Trimming shortened V by 5 bases and J by 0 bases, and 14 bases separated the two germline ends. The chain's CDR3 is CASSRSTGYSNQPQHF. CDR3 coding DNA: TGTGCCAGTAGTCGTTCAACAGGGTATAGCAATCAGCCCCAGCATTTT. Full variable domain (missing parts from reference TRBV19 and TRBJ1-5): DGGITQSPKYLFRKEGQNVTLSCEQNLNHDAMYWYRQDPGQGLRLIYYSQIVNDFQKGDIAEGYSVSREKKESFPLTVTSAQKNPTAFYLCASSRSTGYSNQPQHFGDGTRLSIL.

The gene calls are TRBV12-3 or TRBV12-4 and TRBJ2-7; 7 bases line up with TRBD1. V was pared by 6 bases and J by 3 bases, with 5 bases of the junction left unmatched. CDR3 size: 13 residues. The CDR3 nucleotides read TGTGCCAGCAGCCGAGGGGACAGCTACGAGCAGTACTTC. Residues: CASSRGDSYEQYF.

CDR3 sequence: CASSQVQGGEKLFF. The CDR3, as DNA: TGTGCCAGCAGCCAAGTGCAGGGAGGGGAAAAACTGTTTTTT. The chain uses TRBV3-1 (or the pseudogene TRBV3-2) and TRBJ1-4, with D possibly TRBD1 on 5 matching bases. In germline, CDR1 is LGHDT, CDR2 YNNKEL (reference sequence). V was pared by 1 base and J by 8 bases, with 11 bases between. This CDR3 is 14 amino acids long.

This clone is a singleton in its sample. The V and J genes are TRBV6-4 and TRBJ1-3; D is possibly TRBD1 (5 bases). Trimming took off 7 bases at V and 2 bases at J, with 15 bases between the two ends. CDR3 length: 15 amino acids. The germline V gene encodes CDR1 MRHNA and CDR2 SNTAGT. CDR3 loop: CASTLGGEAGNTIYF. Here the CDR3 DNA reads TGTGCCAGCACTCTCGGGGGAGAGGCTGGAAACACCATATATTTT.

The chain joins TRBV19 to TRBJ2-7, with 9 bases lining up with TRBD2. The CDR3 covers 13 residues. V gave up 4 bases and J gave up 2 bases; unmatched junction bases: 0. Germline V gene sequence: CDR1 LNHDA, CDR2 SQIVND (reference sequence). The CDR3 protein is CASSSGRAYEQYF. DNA of the CDR3: TGTGCCAGTAGTAGCGGGAGGGCCTACGAGCAGTACTTC.

V and J are TRBV10-3 and TRBJ2-7, with D maybe TRBD1 (6 bases). Germline CDR1 reads ENHRY; CDR2 reads SYGVKD. The V end was cut by 6 bases, the J end by 2 bases, with 11 bases between. The CDR3 is made up of 13 amino acids. The CDR3 region has the DNA TGTGCCATCAGCCCCGGACAGCCCTACGAGCAGTACTTC. Encoded protein: CAISPGQPYEQYF.

This chain connects TRBV18 to TRBJ2-7; 7 nucleotides line up with TRBD2. CDR1 and CDR2 (germline): KGHSH, LQKENI. The CDR3 spans 15 residues. V lost 3 bases to trimming and J lost 3 bases; unmatched junction nucleotides: 8. This CDR3 is CASSPTGTTVYEQYF. CDR3 sequence (DNA): TGTGCCAGCTCACCCACCGGGACTACCGTCTACGAGCAGTACTTC.

The chain couples TRBV13 to TRBJ2-2; 7 nucleotides agree with TRBD1. Trimming at V came to 6 bases and at J to 0 bases, leaving 13 bases not matched to a gene. The CDR3 extends over 18 amino acids. Germline V gene data show CDR1 as PRHDT and CDR2 as FYEKMQ (reference sequence). The CDR3 spells CASRTSRGGRANTGELFF. CDR3 sequence (DNA): TGTGCCAGCAGGACCAGCCGAGGGGGCAGGGCGAACACCGGGGAGCTGTTTTTT.

This rearrangement joins TRBV9 to TRBJ2-2; 15 bases line up with TRBD2. The length of the CDR3 is 21 residues. The germline CDR1 and CDR2 sequences are SGDLS and YYNGEE. V lost 0 bases, J lost 3 bases, and 12 bases stayed unmatched. The CDR3 spells CASSVGDPGLAGGRYTGELFF. For the CDR3, the DNA is TGTGCCAGCAGCGTAGGGGATCCGGGACTAGCGGGAGGTAGGTACACCGGGGAGCTGTTTTTT.

This chain connects TRBV3-1 (or the pseudogene TRBV3-2) to TRBJ2-1; 7 bases line up with TRBD2. CDR3 length: 14 residues. Germline loops: CDR1 LGHDT, CDR2 YNNKEL (reference sequence). V trimming: 3 bases; J trimming: 8 bases; junction bases outside the gene matches: 7. In DNA form, the CDR3 reads TGTGCCAGCAGCCACGAGACTAGCCACTATGAGCAGTTCTTC. Its translation is CASSHETSHYEQFF.